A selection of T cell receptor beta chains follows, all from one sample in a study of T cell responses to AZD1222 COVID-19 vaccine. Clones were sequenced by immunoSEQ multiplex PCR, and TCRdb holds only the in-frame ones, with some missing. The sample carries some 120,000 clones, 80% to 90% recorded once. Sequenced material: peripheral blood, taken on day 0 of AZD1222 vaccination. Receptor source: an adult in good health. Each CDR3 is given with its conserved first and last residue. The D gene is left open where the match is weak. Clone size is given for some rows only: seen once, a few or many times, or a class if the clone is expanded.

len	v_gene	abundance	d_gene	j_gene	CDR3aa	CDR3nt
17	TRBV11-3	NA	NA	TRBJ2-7	CASSLALASTGAYEQYF	TGTGCCAGCAGCTTAGCCCTAGCTTCAACTGGGGCCTACGAGCAGTACTTC
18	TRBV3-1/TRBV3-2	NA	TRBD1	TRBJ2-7	CASSPWFVRDRGLDEQYF	TGTGCCAGCAGCCCCTGGTTCGTCCGGGACAGGGGGTTGGACGAGCAGTACTTC
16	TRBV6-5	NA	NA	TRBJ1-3	CASSYQGSSGGNTIYF	TGTGCCAGCAGTTACCAAGGTTCTTCGGGAGGAAACACCATATATTTT
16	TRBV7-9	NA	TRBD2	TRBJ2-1	CASSLEVAGVGNEQFF	TGTGCCAGCAGCTTAGAAGTAGCGGGGGTCGGCAATGAGCAGTTCTTC
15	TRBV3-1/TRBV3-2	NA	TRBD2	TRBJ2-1	CASSPGTSGIGEQFF	TGTGCCAGCAGCCCAGGGACTAGCGGGATTGGGGAGCAGTTCTTC
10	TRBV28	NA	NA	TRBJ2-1	CASRSGEQFF	TGTGCCAGCAGGTCGGGTGAGCAGTTCTTC
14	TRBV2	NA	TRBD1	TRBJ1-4	CASSQDREGEKLFF	TGTGCCAGCAGTCAGGACAGGGAAGGGGAAAAACTGTTTTTT
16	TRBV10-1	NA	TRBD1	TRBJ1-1	CASSESSRGLNTEAFF	TGCGCCAGCAGTGAGTCGAGCAGGGGGTTAAACACTGAAGCTTTCTTT
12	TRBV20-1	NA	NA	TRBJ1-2	CSASQDLYGYTF	TGCAGTGCTAGTCAGGACCTCTATGGCTACACCTTC
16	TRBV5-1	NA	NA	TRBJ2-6	CASSETGNSGANVLTF	TGCGCCAGCAGCGAGACAGGAAACTCTGGGGCCAACGTCCTGACTTTC
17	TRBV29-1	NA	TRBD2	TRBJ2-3	CSVVTGTSGSSTDTQYF	TGCAGCGTTGTAACCGGGACTAGCGGGAGTAGCACAGATACGCAGTATTTT
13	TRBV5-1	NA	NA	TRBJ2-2	CASSLPNTGELFF	TGCGCCAGCAGCTTGCCGAACACCGGGGAGCTGTTTTTT
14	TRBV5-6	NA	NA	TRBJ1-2	CASSSDKQSGGYTF	TGTGCCAGCAGCTCGGACAAGCAGTCCGGTGGCTACACCTTC
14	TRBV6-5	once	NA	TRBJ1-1	CASSTYRRSPEAFF	TGTGCCAGCAGTACATACAGGCGGTCGCCTGAAGCTTTCTTT
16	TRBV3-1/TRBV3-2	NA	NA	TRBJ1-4	CASSQDRAGRNEKLFF	TGTGCCAGCAGCCAAGATCGGGCAGGGAGAAATGAAAAACTGTTTTTT
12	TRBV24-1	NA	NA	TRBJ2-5	CATSDEGETQYF	TGTGCCACCAGCGATGAGGGAGAGACCCAGTACTTC
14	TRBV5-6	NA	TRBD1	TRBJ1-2	CASSRDRENYGYTF	TGTGCCAGCAGCCGGGACAGAGAGAACTATGGCTACACCTTC
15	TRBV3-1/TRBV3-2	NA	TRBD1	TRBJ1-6	CASSQGEGGVSPLHF	TGTGCCAGCAGCCAAGGGGAAGGGGGCGTTTCACCCCTCCACTTT
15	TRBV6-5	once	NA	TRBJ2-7	CASRLSRQSGYEQYF	TGTGCCAGCAGGCTTTCTAGACAGTCTGGCTACGAGCAGTACTTC
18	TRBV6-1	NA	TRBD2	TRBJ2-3	CASSGASGTTRSTDTQYF	TGTGCCAGCAGTGGGGCTAGCGGGACGACCCGTAGCACAGATACGCAGTATTTT
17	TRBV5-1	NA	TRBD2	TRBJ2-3	CASSLAGLAGYTDTQYF	TGCGCCAGCAGCTTGGCAGGGCTAGCGGGATACACAGATACGCAGTATTTT
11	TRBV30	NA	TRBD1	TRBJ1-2	CAWKGAYGYTF	TGTGCCTGGAAGGGGGCCTATGGCTACACCTTC
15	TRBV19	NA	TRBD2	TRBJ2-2	CASSTREWITGELFF	TGTGCCAGTAGTACGCGGGAGTGGATCACCGGGGAGCTGTTTTTT
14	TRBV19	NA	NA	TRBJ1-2	CASRRTETNYGYTF	TGTGCCAGTAGGAGGACAGAAACTAACTATGGCTACACCTTC
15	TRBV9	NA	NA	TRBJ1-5	CASSAGGRGNQPQHF	TGTGCCAGCAGTGCTGGGGGAAGGGGAAATCAGCCCCAGCATTTT
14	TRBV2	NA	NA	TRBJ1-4	CASRTTATNEKLFF	TGTGCCAGCAGGACGACGGCAACTAATGAAAAACTGTTTTTT
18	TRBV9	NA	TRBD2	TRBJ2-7	CASSVEGLAGGPIYEQYF	TGTGCCAGCAGCGTAGAGGGACTAGCGGGAGGGCCTATCTACGAGCAGTACTTC
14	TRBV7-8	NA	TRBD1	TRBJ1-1	CASSTGQGNTEAFF	TGTGCCAGCAGCACCGGACAGGGGAACACTGAAGCTTTCTTT
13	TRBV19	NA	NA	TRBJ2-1	CASMEAGDWEQFF	TGTGCCAGCATGGAGGCTGGGGATTGGGAGCAGTTCTTC
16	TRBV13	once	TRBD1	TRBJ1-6	CASSSDRGSYNSPLHF	TGTGCCAGCAGCTCGGACAGGGGCTCCTATAATTCACCCCTCCACTTT
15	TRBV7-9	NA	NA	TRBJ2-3	CASAPRRGGTDTQYF	TGTGCCAGCGCCCCCCGTAGGGGCGGAACAGATACGCAGTATTTT
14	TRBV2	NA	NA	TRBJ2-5	CASSQQRHQETQYF	TGTGCCAGCAGTCAACAGCGACACCAAGAGACCCAGTACTTC
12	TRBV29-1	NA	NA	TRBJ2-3	CSVGRRTDTQYF	TGCAGCGTTGGACGTCGCACAGATACGCAGTATTTT
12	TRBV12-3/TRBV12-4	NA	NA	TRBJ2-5	CASSFGKETQYF	TGTGCCAGCAGTTTCGGGAAAGAGACCCAGTACTTC
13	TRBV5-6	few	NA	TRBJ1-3	CASSPWTRNTIYF	TGTGCCAGCAGCCCGTGGACACGAAACACCATATATTTT
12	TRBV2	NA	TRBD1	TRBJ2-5	CASTWDRGGQYF	TGTGCCAGCACCTGGGACAGGGGAGGCCAGTACTTC
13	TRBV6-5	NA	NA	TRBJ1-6	CASSYTQDSPLHF	TGTGCCAGCAGTTACACCCAGGATTCACCCCTCCACTTT
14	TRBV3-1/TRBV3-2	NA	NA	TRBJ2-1	CASSLRPVRDEQFF	TGTGCCAGCAGCCTCAGGCCCGTCAGAGATGAGCAGTTCTTC
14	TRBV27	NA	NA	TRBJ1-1	CASSLDPGSTEAFF	TGTGCCAGCAGTTTAGACCCTGGGAGCACTGAAGCTTTCTTT
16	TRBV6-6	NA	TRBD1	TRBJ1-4	CASSYTAGQGGGKLFF	TGTGCCAGCAGTTACACCGCAGGACAGGGAGGTGGAAAACTGTTTTTT
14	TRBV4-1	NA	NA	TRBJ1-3	CASSQWSTGNTIYF	TGCGCCAGCAGCCAATGGAGCACTGGAAACACCATATATTTT
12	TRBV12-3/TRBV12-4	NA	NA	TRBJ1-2	CASSHLQGGYTF	TGTGCCAGCAGTCACCTACAGGGTGGCTACACCTTC
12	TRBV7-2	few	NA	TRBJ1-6	CASSWAGSPLHF	TGTGCCAGCAGCTGGGCCGGTTCACCCCTCCACTTT
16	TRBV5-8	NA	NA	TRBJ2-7	CASSFYVGAKLGEQYF	TGTGCCAGCAGCTTCTATGTGGGGGCAAAGCTAGGCGAGCAGTACTTC
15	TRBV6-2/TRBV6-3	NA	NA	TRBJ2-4	CASSYGSGRKNIQYF	TGTGCCAGCAGTTACGGGTCAGGGAGGAAAAACATTCAGTACTTC
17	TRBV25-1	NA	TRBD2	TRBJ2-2	CASSVPAGGVNTGELFF	TGTGCCAGCAGTGTTCCAGCGGGAGGGGTGAACACCGGGGAGCTGTTTTTT
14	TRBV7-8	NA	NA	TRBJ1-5	CASSLRDIRHPQHF	TGTGCCAGCAGCCTACGGGACATCCGGCATCCCCAGCATTTT
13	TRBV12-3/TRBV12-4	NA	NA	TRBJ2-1	CASSLEERALGFF	TGTGCCAGCAGTTTAGAAGAGAGGGCCCTGGGGTTCTTC
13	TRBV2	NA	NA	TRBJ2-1	CASRRGGNNEQFF	TGTGCCAGCAGGAGAGGGGGTAACAATGAGCAGTTCTTC
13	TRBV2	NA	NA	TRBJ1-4	CASSLVLNEKLFF	TGTGCCAGCAGCCTGGTACTAAATGAAAAACTGTTTTTT
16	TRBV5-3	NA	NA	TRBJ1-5	CARSWVRPGPSQPQHF	TGTGCCAGAAGCTGGGTCCGACCGGGACCAAGTCAGCCCCAGCATTTT
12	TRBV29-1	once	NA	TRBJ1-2	CSVGDPNYGYTF	TGCAGCGTTGGAGACCCTAACTATGGCTACACCTTC
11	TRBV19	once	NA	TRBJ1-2	CASWASPGYTF	TGTGCGAGTTGGGCTTCGCCTGGCTACACCTTC
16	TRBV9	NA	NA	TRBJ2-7	CASSVDFGTRIGEQYF	TGTGCCAGCAGCGTAGATTTCGGGACAAGGATAGGCGAGCAGTACTTC
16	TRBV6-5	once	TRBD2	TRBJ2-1	CASSSTSGGYYNEQFF	TGTGCCAGCAGTTCGACTAGCGGGGGGTATTACAATGAGCAGTTCTTC
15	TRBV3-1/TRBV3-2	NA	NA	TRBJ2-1	CASSQDPTGYNEQFF	TGTGCCAGCAGCCAAGATCCAACAGGTTACAATGAGCAGTTCTTC
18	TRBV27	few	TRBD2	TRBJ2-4	CASRRLAGGSLAKNIQYF	TGTGCCAGCAGGAGACTAGCGGGAGGGTCGCTAGCCAAAAACATTCAGTACTTC
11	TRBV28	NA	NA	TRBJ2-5	CASNLGETQYF	TGTGCCAGCAACTTGGGGGAGACCCAGTACTTC
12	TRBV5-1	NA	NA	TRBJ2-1	CASSLEGTGQFF	TGCGCCAGCAGCTTGGAAGGGACCGGGCAGTTCTTC
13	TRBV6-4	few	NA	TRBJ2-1	CASSDGAALEQFF	TGTGCCAGCAGTGACGGGGCGGCTTTGGAGCAGTTCTTC